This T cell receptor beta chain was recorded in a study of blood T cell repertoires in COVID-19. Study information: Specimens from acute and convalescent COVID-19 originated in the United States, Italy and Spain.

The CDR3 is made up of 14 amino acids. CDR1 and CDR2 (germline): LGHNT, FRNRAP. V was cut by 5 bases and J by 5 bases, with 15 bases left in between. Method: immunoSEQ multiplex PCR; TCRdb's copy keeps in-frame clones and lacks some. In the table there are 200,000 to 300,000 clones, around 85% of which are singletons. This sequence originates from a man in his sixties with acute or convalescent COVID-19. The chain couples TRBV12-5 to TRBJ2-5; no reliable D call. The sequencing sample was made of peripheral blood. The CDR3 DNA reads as TGTGCTAGTGGTACTGGAATCATCGGGGAGACCCAGTACTTC. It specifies CASGTGIIGETQYF.